This entry lists 20 T cell receptor beta chains sequenced from one sample in a study of T and B cells in COVID-19 patients. Multiplex PCR with BIOMED2 TRB-A/B primer pools amplified TRB rearrangements. TCRdb re-analysed the multiplex PCR reads in MiXCR, keeping a single row per CDR3 protein. The sample lists around 15,000 distinct CDR3 sequences, 28% occurring once. From blood, about 250-500 ng of genomic DNA served as TRB template. The specimen sequenced was blood. The receptors originated from a human donor who had recovered from COVID-19.

This clonotype was seen ten or more times. This chain uses TRBV27 with TRBJ1-2; the D gene is possibly TRBD1 (5 bases). Germline CDR1 MNHEY, CDR2 SMNVEV (reference sequence). V lost 3 bases, J lost 4 bases, and 6 bases lay in between. The length of the CDR3 is 12 residues. The CDR3 loop is CASSFGGYGYTF. For the CDR3, the DNA is TGTGCCAGCAGTTTTGGGGGCTATGGCTACACCTTC.

This clonotype was recorded once. V usage is TRBV6-5 and J usage is TRBJ1-4; no definite D call. Trimming removed 2 bases from V and 6 bases from J, with 7 bases in between. Germline CDR1 is MNHEY and CDR2 is SVGAGI. The CDR3 totals 13 residues. In DNA, the CDR3 is TGTGCCAGCAGTTACATAGTTTATGAAAAACTGTTTTTT. Translating gives CASSYIVYEKLFF.

The rearrangement uses TRBV7-2 and TRBJ2-1, with D possibly being TRBD2 (6 bases). Per the germline V gene, CDR1 is SGHTA and CDR2 is FQGNSA. Trimming pared 2 bases from V and 10 bases from J, leaving 12 bases between. CDR3 size: 13 residues. The CDR3 DNA is TGTGCCAGCAGCTTAAATAGTGGGAGGGAGCAGTTCTTC. This codes for CASSLNSGREQFF. The full variable domain, completed using reference TRBV7-2 and TRBJ2-1, is GAGVSQSPSNKVTEKGKDVELRCDPISGHTALYWYRQSLGQGLEFLIYFQGNSAPDKSGLPSDRFSAERTGGSVSTLTIQRTQQEDSAVYLCASSLNSGREQFFGPGTRLTVL.

This chain joins TRBV27 and TRBJ2-5, with TRBD2 matching over 14 bases. The J segment lost 11 bases and the V segment lost 6 bases, leaving 5 bases of the junction unmatched. CDR3 length equals 13 residues. Germline V lookup: CDR1 MNHEY, CDR2 SMNVEV (reference sequence). The CDR3: CASRGTSGSWQYF. CDR3 nucleotides: TGTGCCAGCAGAGGGACTAGCGGGAGTTGGCAGTACTTC.

This clonotype was detected a few times. The chain uses TRBV7-9 and TRBJ2-7; D is undetermined. Between the trimmed V and J ends, which lost 5 bases and 6 bases, there was a span of 8 bases. Germline V gives CDR1 SEHNR, CDR2 FQNEAQ (reference sequence). CDR3 length: 11 amino acids. Written as DNA, the CDR3 is TGTGCCAGCAGCGCCGGCGGCGAGCAGTACTTC. Translating it yields CASSAGGEQYF.

At least ten counts were recorded for this clonotype. The gene calls are TRBV6-4 and TRBJ2-5, with D tentatively TRBD1 (6 bases). Germline V gene data show CDR1 as MRHNA and CDR2 as SNTAGT. This CDR3 has 15 amino acids. V lost 6 bases and J 2 bases, leaving 16 bases between the germline ends. As DNA, the CDR3 is TGTGCCAGCAGCCCGAGACCAGGACAGCAAGAGACCCAGTACTTC. As protein: CASSPRPGQQETQYF.

The CDR3 reads CSARDPQPPNTGELFF. Here the CDR3 DNA reads TGCAGTGCTAGAGATCCACAGCCCCCGAACACCGGGGAGCTGTTTTTT. The chain links TRBV20-1 to TRBJ2-2; D is unresolved. CDR3 length equals 16 residues. Germline V lookup: CDR1 DFQATT, CDR2 SNEGSKA (reference sequence). V was shortened by 0 bases and J by 0 bases, with 11 bases between the two germline ends.

The chain employs TRBV5-1 and TRBJ1-4, with D possibly TRBD1 on 5 matching bases. There are 14 residues in the CDR3. V was trimmed by 4 bases and J by 8 bases, leaving 15 bases between them. Germline-derived CDR1 and CDR2 are SGHRS and YFSETQ. The CDR3 bases are TGCGCCAGCAGCCGGTGGGGGGTACGAGAAAAACTGTTTTTT. It encodes CASSRWGVREKLFF.

V gene TRBV20-1 combines with J gene TRBJ1-1; D gene ambiguous. Per the germline V gene, CDR1 is DFQATT and CDR2 is SNEGSKA (reference sequence). This CDR3 region has 14 residues. V lost 3 bases and J 1 base, leaving 12 bases between the germline ends. The CDR3 bases are TGCAGTGCTAGTCAGTTCTCAGAGAACACTGAAGCTTTCTTT. As protein: CSASQFSENTEAFF.

CDR3 DNA: TGTGCCAGCTCACCTGGGGACAGGGGAGGCACCTTC. This sequence encodes CASSPGDRGGTF. The V and J genes are TRBV18 and TRBJ1-2; 10 bases fit TRBD1. This CDR3 has 12 residues. Germline-derived CDR1 and CDR2 are KGHSH and LQKENI. The ends lost 3 bases at V and 13 bases at J; junction bases unmatched: 5.

This clonotype has at least ten counts. The genes are TRBV19 and TRBJ1-1; D is unclear. CDR1 is LNHDA and CDR2 is SQIVND in the germline V gene (reference sequence). The CDR3 covers 11 residues. Deletions cut 7 bases from V and 8 bases from J, with 11 bases between. This chain's CDR3 is CASIGSGEAFF. CDR3 coding DNA: TGTGCCAGTATTGGAAGCGGGGAAGCTTTCTTT.

By sample fraction, this clonotype is medium-sized. V gene TRBV19 combines with J gene TRBJ2-1, with D perhaps matching TRBD2 (6 bases). Germline assignment: CDR1 LNHDA and CDR2 SQIVND (reference sequence). Trimming took off 2 bases at V and 6 bases at J, with 17 bases between the two ends. There are 16 residues in the CDR3. CDR3 amino acids: CASSIRFGSWGNEQFF. Here the CDR3 DNA reads TGTGCCAGTAGTATACGGTTCGGGAGCTGGGGCAATGAGCAGTTCTTC.

There are a few counts of this clonotype. The chain combines TRBV18 with TRBJ1-2; D not certain. V lost 0 bases and J 0 bases, leaving 2 bases between the germline ends. The CDR3 has 13 residues. The germline V gene encodes CDR1 KGHSH and CDR2 LQKENI. CDR3: CASSPPTNYGYTF. The DNA of the CDR3 is TGTGCCAGCTCACCACCAACTAACTATGGCTACACCTTC. Complete variable domain (other parts from reference TRBV18 and TRBJ1-2): NAGVMQNPRHLVRRRGQEARLRCSPMKGHSHVYWYRQLPEEGLKFMVYLQKENIIDESGMPKERFSAEFPKEGPSILRIQQVVRGDSAAYFCASSPPTNYGYTFGSGTRLTVV.

The chain recombines TRBV20-1 with TRBJ2-5; tentatively, D is TRBD2 (7 bases). The CDR3 extends over 14 amino acids. V was trimmed by 0 bases and J by 7 bases, leaving 15 bases between them. Germline V lookup: CDR1 DFQATT, CDR2 SNEGSKA (reference sequence). The CDR3 sequence: CSARDRRGEGTQYF. CDR3 nucleotide sequence: TGCAGTGCTAGAGATCGAAGGGGGGAGGGGACCCAGTACTTC.

V usage is TRBV7-2 and J usage is TRBJ2-5; 10 bases are shared with TRBD2. The CDR3 runs 16 residues. Germline trimming cut 3 bases from V and 2 bases from J; bases unmatched to any gene: 6. Germline V CDR1 and CDR2: SGHTA, FQGNSA. The CDR3 reads CASSFSLAGPQETQYF. Written as DNA, the CDR3 is TGTGCCAGCAGCTTTTCACTAGCGGGGCCTCAAGAGACCCAGTACTTC.

The V call is TRBV19, the J call TRBJ1-1; 7 positions match TRBD1. Germline V CDR1 and CDR2: LNHDA, SQIVND (reference sequence). The CDR3 loop spans 15 amino acids. With 8 bases clipped from V and 1 base from J, the junction kept 10 bases outside the gene matches. This CDR3 reads CASLGWDRSNTEAFF. The CDR3 coding sequence is TGTGCCAGTTTAGGGTGGGACAGATCGAACACTGAAGCTTTCTTT.

In its sample, this clonotype ranks as medium-sized. The chain carries TRBV29-1 and TRBJ2-2, with TRBD1 as a possible D gene (6 bases). CDR1 is SQVTM, CDR2 ANQGSEA, per germline. The length of the CDR3 is 15 residues. Trimming removed 2 bases at V and 6 bases at J, with 16 bases between. The CDR3 sequence is CSVERGTTAAGELFF. DNA of the CDR3: TGCAGCGTTGAAAGGGGGACAACCGCCGCCGGGGAGCTGTTTTTT.

This chain links TRBV20-1 with TRBJ1-2, with D perhaps TRBD1 (6 bases). From germline, CDR1 is DFQATT and CDR2 SNEGSKA (reference sequence). The CDR3 consists of 10 residues. The CDR3, as DNA: TGCGGGACATTTAACTATGGCTACACCTTC. It translates to CGTFNYGYTF.

The V call is TRBV19, the J call TRBJ1-5; D is unresolved. The CDR3 contains 15 residues. Germline CDR1 LNHDA, CDR2 SQIVND (reference sequence). V shed 3 bases and J shed 10 bases, with 19 bases lying between them. The CDR3 DNA is TGTGCCAGTAGTATTCCGGGCGAAGCAATCAGCCCCCAGCATTTT. It translates to CASSIPGEAISPQHF.

The chain uses TRBV2 and TRBJ2-7; D unresolved. This CDR3 has 15 amino acids. Looked up from germline, CDR1 is SNHLY and CDR2 is FYNNEI. The V gene lost 5 bases and the J gene lost 0 bases, with 14 bases spanning the gap. The CDR3 coding sequence is TGTGCCAGCAGTACCCCGAACTTGCCCTCCTACGAGCAGTACTTC. Protein sequence: CASSTPNLPSYEQYF.